The 18 T cell receptor beta chains below come from one sample, sequenced in a study of tumor-infiltrating lymphocytes in oesophageal squamous cell carcinoma. TCRdb reprocessed the PCR reads via MiXCR and lists one record per CDR3 protein. The sample shows approximately 18,000 distinct CDR3 sequences, 30% to 50% of them seen only once. The source material was blood. These receptor sequences come from a male donor with esophageal squamous cell carcinoma.

V gene TRBV7-2 combines with J gene TRBJ2-3; no definite D call. The CDR3 length is 14 residues. CDR1 and CDR2 from the germline V gene are SGHTA and FQGNSA. V lost 3 bases, J lost 6 bases, and 13 bases lay in between. Here the CDR3 DNA reads TGTGCCAGCAGCTTCCGTCCGAACCACGATACGCAGTATTTT. It translates to CASSFRPNHDTQYF. The full variable domain, with the rest looked up from reference TRBV7-2 and TRBJ2-3, is GAGVSQSPSNKVTEKGKDVELRCDPISGHTALYWYRQSLGQGLEFLIYFQGNSAPDKSGLPSDRFSAERTGGSVSTLTIQRTQQEDSAVYLCASSFRPNHDTQYFGPGTRLTVL.

This clonotype was detected only a few times. In this CDR3 the conserved last residue, phenylalanine or tryptophan, is missing, so a read error is likely. It is unclear where the CDR3 begins or ends on the DNA, so no DNA is shown, and the CDR3 is as TCRdb lists it. The V call is TRBV28, the J call TRBJ1-4. Germline V CDR1 and CDR2: MDHEN, SYDVKM. The CDR3 totals 8 residues, both ends included. This CDR3 reads CASSLAKG.

J is TRBJ2-5 and V is TRBV5-3; weak D call: TRBD1 (6 bases). The J call could be wrong; TRBJ2-7 is a better fit for the DNA end. TRBV5-3 is recorded as an ORF, its role being uncertain. The CDR3 length is 15 residues. The CDR3 region has the DNA TGTGCCAGCAGCCCCCCCCTCGGGACATTCTACGAGCAGTACTTC. Its translation: CASSPPLGTFYEQYF.

This clonotype is labeled medium-sized (0.01 to 0.1%). CDR3 coding DNA: TGTGCCAGCACCAGGTCGGCTCGGCAGTACTTC. Translation gives CASTRSARQYF. The V call is TRBV6-1, the J call TRBJ2-7; no firm D call. The V end lost 7 bases, the J end lost 9 bases, and 13 bases lay between the germline ends. There are 11 residues in the CDR3. Per germline, CDR1 MNHNS and CDR2 SASEGT.

This clonotype appeared many times. The chain joins TRBV11-2 to TRBJ2-7, with 8 bases matching TRBD1. This CDR3 is 15 amino acids long. J gave up 3 bases and V 5 bases, and 9 bases lay outside the gene matches. Germline-derived CDR1 and CDR2 are SGHAT and FQNNGV. The CDR3 sequence: CASSPRDRRYYEQYF. Here the CDR3 DNA reads TGTGCCAGCAGCCCCCGGGACAGGAGATACTACGAGCAGTACTTC.

In its sample, this clonotype was seen a few times. The gene calls are TRBV6-1 and TRBJ2-3; TRBD2 matches at 14 bases. Germline CDR1 reads MNHNS; CDR2 reads SASEGT. Unmatched junction bases numbered 2, after V lost 6 bases and J lost 0 bases. The CDR3 contains 16 residues. DNA for the CDR3: TGTGCCAGCAGGAGGACTAGCGGGAGGAGCACAGATACGCAGTATTTT. As protein: CASRRTSGRSTDTQYF.

This clonotype was picked up many times. For the CDR3, the DNA is TGTGCCAGCAGCCAAGATCCAGGAGGGGGTAGCGGGGGGCTAAAGGATACGCAGTATTTT. Its protein product is CASSQDPGGGSGGLKDTQYF. This chain uses TRBV4-2 with TRBJ2-3; 10 positions agree with TRBD2. After removal of 0 bases from V and 6 bases from J, the junction contained 18 bases not matched to a gene. CDR1 LGHNA and CDR2 YNFKEQ come from the germline V gene. The CDR3 is made up of 20 amino acids.

Written as DNA, the CDR3 is TGTGCCAGCAACAGCCGGGACAGTCAAGAGCAGTACTTC. Translation gives CASNSRDSQEQYF. V and J are TRBV7-3 and TRBJ2-3; the match to TRBD1 covers 7 bases. The J call is uncertain, as TRBJ2-7 better fits the DNA end. Germline V CDR1 and CDR2: SGHTA, FQGTGA. CDR3 length: 13 residues.

The table lists this clonotype with a few counts. A much larger clone differs by one base, so this may be a read error. The chain recombines TRBV19 with TRBJ2-1; D not certain. The J call is doubtful: the DNA matches TRBJ2-7 better. CDR1 is LNHDA, CDR2 SQIVND, per germline (reference sequence). This CDR3 contains 12 residues. The chain's CDR3 is CASSEKYNEQYF. The CDR3 DNA follows: TGTGCCAGTAGTGAGAAGTACAATGAGCAGTACTTC.

The chain links TRBV6-1 to TRBJ2-7; D remains unclear. In germline, CDR1 is MNHNS, CDR2 SASEGT. The V end lost 0 bases, the J end lost 4 bases, and 7 bases lay between the germline ends. CDR3 length equals 13 residues. The CDR3 protein is CASSEALRYEQYF. DNA for the CDR3: TGTGCCAGCAGTGAAGCGCTTAGGTACGAGCAGTACTTC.

This clonotype was seen repeatedly, ten times or more. V gene TRBV6-6 combines with J gene TRBJ1-1, with D possibly matching TRBD1 (5 bases). The V end lost 2 bases, the J end lost 0 bases, and 7 bases lay between the germline ends. Per germline, CDR1 MNHNY and CDR2 SVGAGI (reference sequence). The CDR3 length is 14 residues. CDR3 region: CASSYGGVNTEAFF. The CDR3 DNA reads TGTGCCAGCAGTTACGGGGGGGTGAACACTGAAGCTTTCTTT.

Points on this clonotype: This sequence may be a read error, since a much larger clone differs from it by one base. The V gene is TRBV5-1, the J gene TRBJ2-3; tentatively, D is TRBD1 (5 bases). The J call may be incorrect, as the DNA end agrees better with TRBJ2-1. There are 15 residues in the CDR3. Germline lookup yields CDR1 SGHRS and CDR2 YFSETQ. The CDR3 spells CASSLDRKGEETQFF. The CDR3 DNA follows: TGCGCCAGCAGCCTGGACCGCAAAGGGGAAGAGACCCAGTTCTTC.

This sequence joins TRBV5-6 and TRBJ2-1, with 7 bases lining up with TRBD1. The J call may be mistaken, given a closer DNA end match to TRBJ2-5. The CDR3 loop spans 15 amino acids. Germline V gene sequence: CDR1 SGHDT, CDR2 YYEEEE. CDR3: CASSLSMYRGETQYF. The CDR3 DNA follows: TGTGCCAGCAGCTTGAGTATGTACAGGGGTGAGACCCAGTACTTC.

The chain employs TRBV7-6 and TRBJ2-1; 11 bases are shared with TRBD2. CDR1 is SGHVS, CDR2 FNYEAQ, per germline. The CDR3 sequence is 15 residues long. With V trimmed by 4 bases and J by 4 bases, 3 bases remained unmatched. The CDR3 here is CASSSRLAGYNEQFF. In DNA form, the CDR3 reads TGTGCCAGCAGCTCCAGACTAGCGGGATACAATGAGCAGTTCTTC.

This clonotype has ten or more counts. This chain links TRBV6-1 with TRBJ1-5, with 8 bases that match TRBD1. The CDR3 consists of 15 residues. Germline V CDR1 and CDR2: MNHNS, SASEGT. The V gene end was trimmed by 7 bases and the J gene end by 4 bases; junction bases not matched to a gene: 9. Written as DNA, the CDR3 is TGTGCCAGCACTTCGGTCACAGGGGGAAATCAGCCCCAGCATTTT. Its translation: CASTSVTGGNQPQHF.

By share of the sample, this clonotype is large. This chain uses TRBV7-6 with TRBJ2-5; D unresolved. The CDR3 covers 14 residues. V lost 2 bases and J 2 bases, leaving 9 bases between the germline ends. The V gene's germline CDR1 is SGHVS and CDR2 FNYEAQ. As DNA, the CDR3 is TGTGCCAGCAGCTTATCCCAGGCTCAAGAGACCCAGTACTTC. This gives the protein CASSLSQAQETQYF.

In its sample, this clonotype was seen many times. This may be a read error: a much more frequent sequence differs by one nucleotide. The chain has TRBV7-2 and TRBJ2-5; TRBD2 is a possible D gene (7 bases). V was trimmed by 4 bases and J by 11 bases, leaving 23 bases between them. The CDR3 length is 15 residues. Germline V lookup: CDR1 SGHTA, CDR2 FQGNSA. The CDR3 DNA reads TGTGCCAGCAGCTGGAGGGGGGGAACAGTCAATGAGCAGTACTTC. Translating it yields CASSWRGGTVNEQYF.

This clonotype was seen only a few times. This chain joins TRBV7-6 and TRBJ2-1; 9 bases line up with TRBD1. The DNA matches TRBJ2-7 better at its end, which makes the J call doubtful. The CDR3 is made up of 16 amino acids. CDR1 is SGHVS and CDR2 is FNYEAQ in the germline V gene. CDR3 nucleotide sequence: TGTGCCAGCAGCTCACGACGACAGGGGGATAGGAATGAGCAGTACTTC. This encodes CASSSRRQGDRNEQYF.